The TCR beta chain described here comes from a study of shared clonotypes between healthy human individuals. Across the whole study: Donor composition was a couple of women and three men, aged 18 to 49.

This CDR3 spans 13 amino acids. The germline gives CDR1 LGHNA, CDR2 YNFKEQ. Splitting of each subset's genomic DNA was done evenly across several immunoSEQ plates. Method: immunoSEQ multiplex PCR; TCRdb's copy keeps in-frame clones and lacks some. Found here are around 510,000 clones, roughly 79% of them singletons; the top ten hold around 11%. The clonotype was recovered from a woman aged 35 to 49 in good health. Some clones in this sample may be carry-over from other donors' samples. The chain links TRBV4-2 to TRBJ2-5, with a weak D call TRBD2 (6 bases). The closer fit of TRBJ2-7 to the DNA end suggests the J call may be wrong. Sample: PBMCs. This CDR3 reads CASSKGKRDEQYF. The CDR3 DNA sequence: TGTGCCAGCAGCAAAGGGAAGCGGGACGAGCAGTACTTC.